The 21 T cell receptor beta chains given below trace back to one sample, sequenced in a study of blood T cell repertoires in COVID-19. Data came from immunoSEQ multiplex PCR; TCRdb stores just in-frame clones and leaves some out. The repertoire includes roughly 390,000 clones, more than 70% of them detected once, and about 10% sits in the top ten. Sequencing was carried out using peripheral blood. The receptors were sampled from a woman in her twenties or thirties with COVID-19, enrolled during active disease.

This clone appeared a single time. CDR3 in DNA: TGTGCCGTCACAACGGGGGACTACAATGAGCAGTTCTTC. It encodes CAVTTGDYNEQFF. This chain joins TRBV24-1 and TRBJ2-1; TRBD2 might be the D (6 bases). The CDR3 has 13 amino acids. Germline loops: CDR1 KGHDR, CDR2 SFDVKD. V was shortened by 12 bases and J by 3 bases, with 14 bases between the two germline ends.

The genes are TRBV29-1 and TRBJ2-7, with 8 bases identical to TRBD1. Germline CDR1 and CDR2: SQVTM and ANQGSEA. Unmatched junction bases numbered 4, after V lost 2 bases and J lost 4 bases. The CDR3 sequence is 13 residues long. The CDR3, as DNA: TGCAGCGTTGAATCACAGGGGGAATACGAGCAGTACTTC. This sequence encodes CSVESQGEYEQYF.

This clone was detected only once. CDR3 DNA sequence: TGTGCCTGGGCCCAGGGGGAGTGGACTGAAGCTTTCTTT. Translated, it gives CAWAQGEWTEAFF. The genes are TRBV30 and TRBJ1-1; 7 nucleotides match TRBD1. Germline V gene data show CDR1 as GTSNPN and CDR2 as SVGIG (reference sequence). The CDR3 consists of 13 residues. V gave up 5 bases and J gave up 5 bases; unmatched junction bases: 8.

This clone was counted between two and nine times. The chain is built from TRBV6-1 and TRBJ2-2; D unclear. The V end lost 7 bases, the J end lost 2 bases, and 11 bases lay between the germline ends. The CDR3 is 14 amino acids. The V gene's germline CDR1 is MNHNS and CDR2 SASEGT. The CDR3 DNA reads as TGTGCCAGCATAAAGTCAGAAAACACCGGGGAGCTGTTTTTT. It yields the protein CASIKSENTGELFF.

The CDR3 region is CASAQGAYEQYF. The DNA for the CDR3 is TGCGCCAGCGCACAGGGGGCCTACGAGCAGTACTTC. The chain employs TRBV5-1 and TRBJ2-7; 8 nucleotides line up with TRBD1. With 7 bases clipped from V and 2 bases from J, the junction kept 2 bases outside the gene matches. The CDR3 length is 12 residues. Looked up from germline, CDR1 is SGHRS and CDR2 is YFSETQ.

This clone was seen a single time. The gene calls are TRBV4-2 and TRBJ2-7, with D possibly being TRBD1 (5 bases). The CDR3 consists of 15 residues. Trimming took off 0 bases at V and 0 bases at J, with 9 bases between the two ends. Germline V gene data show CDR1 as LGHNA and CDR2 as YNFKEQ. Here the CDR3 DNA reads TGTGCCAGCAGCCAAGAACAAGACAGCTCCTACGAGCAGTACTTC. It is translated as CASSQEQDSSYEQYF.

Note on this clone: Other DNA sequences from this sample encode an identical CDR3 as well. The chain links TRBV27 to TRBJ2-7, with D perhaps TRBD1 (6 bases). The ends were cut back, 6 bases at V and 2 bases at J, with 8 bases in the middle. Germline V gene lookup returns CDR1 MNHEY and CDR2 SMNVEV (reference sequence). The CDR3 loop spans 12 amino acids. The CDR3 spells CASRQGPYEQYF. CDR3 DNA: TGTGCCAGCAGACAGGGACCCTACGAGCAGTACTTC.

The chain couples TRBV11-2 to TRBJ2-7; 12 positions match TRBD2. CDR3 length equals 14 residues. The germline CDR1 and CDR2 sequences are SGHAT and FQNNGV. The trim removed 1 base at V and 8 bases at J, leaving 3 bases unmatched. CDR3 amino acids: CASSLVLAGGQQYF. CDR3 DNA sequence: TGTGCCAGCAGCTTAGTCCTAGCGGGAGGGCAGCAGTACTTC.

This chain links TRBV5-1 with TRBJ2-1; D remains unclear. CDR3 size: 12 residues. The V gene's germline CDR1 is SGHRS and CDR2 YFSETQ. The V end was cut by 2 bases, the J end by 9 bases, with 9 bases between. The CDR3 here is CASSFPYGEQFF. As DNA, the CDR3 is TGCGCCAGCAGCTTCCCCTATGGTGAGCAGTTCTTC. Based on the CDR3 plus reference TRBV5-1 and TRBJ2-1, the full variable domain is KAGVTQTPRYLIKTRGQQVTLSCSPISGHRSVSWYQQTPGQGLQFLFEYFSETQRNKGNFPGRFSGRQFSNSRSEMNVSTLELGDSALYLCASSFPYGEQFFGPGTRLTVL.

This clone was seen just once. The chain carries TRBV7-8 and TRBJ2-1, with a tentative D call TRBD2 (5 bases). This CDR3 spans 14 amino acids. Trimming took 2 bases from V and 9 from J, leaving 14 bases between them. Germline V gene data show CDR1 as SGHVS and CDR2 as FQNEAQ. The CDR3 sequence is CASSLRTPKGEQFF. CDR3 bases: TGTGCCAGCAGCTTAAGGACTCCCAAAGGTGAGCAGTTCTTC.

V and J are TRBV6-5 and TRBJ2-2, with a tentative D call TRBD2 (5 bases). Germline assignment: CDR1 MNHEY and CDR2 SVGAGI. Trimming took 5 bases from V and 4 from J, leaving 5 bases between them. This CDR3 has 12 residues. CDR3 coding DNA: TGTGCCAGCAGTCGGGGCACCGGGGAGCTGTTTTTT. As protein: CASSRGTGELFF.

The chain carries TRBV29-1 and TRBJ1-2, with D unresolved. The ends were cut back, 6 bases at V and 4 bases at J, with 12 bases in the middle. The CDR3 covers 12 residues. CDR1 is SQVTM and CDR2 is ANQGSEA in the germline V gene. For the CDR3, the DNA is TGCAGCGTCAAGACGGAGACCTATGGCTACACCTTC. Amino acids: CSVKTETYGYTF.

V is TRBV6-5 and J is TRBJ1-1; D gene unclear. Trimming pared 7 bases from V and 2 bases from J, leaving 11 bases between. The CDR3 contains 13 residues. Germline lookup yields CDR1 MNHEY and CDR2 SVGAGI. The CDR3 DNA is TGTGCCAGCACCTACAGTTATAACACTGAAGCTTTCTTT. The encoded protein is CASTYSYNTEAFF.

Regarding this clone: Other DNA sequences of this sample code for an identical CDR3. The chain links TRBV28 to TRBJ2-7; D call uncertain. This CDR3 is 12 amino acids long. With 6 bases removed from V and 0 bases from J, the gap between germline ends came to 6 bases. Germline CDR1 and CDR2: MDHEN and SYDVKM. The CDR3 nucleotides read TGTGCCAGCAGCCTTTCCTCCTACGAGCAGTACTTC. This sequence encodes CASSLSSYEQYF.

DNA for the CDR3: TGCGCCAGCAGCTTGGGGGAGGGGGAGAAGGTAGCTTTCTTT. Its translation: CASSLGEGEKVAFF. This sequence joins TRBV5-1 and TRBJ1-1, with D possibly TRBD1 on 6 matching bases. This CDR3 is 14 amino acids long. V was pared by 0 bases and J by 10 bases, with 16 bases between. CDR1 and CDR2 (germline): SGHRS, YFSETQ. Full variable domain (outside the CDR3, taken from reference TRBV5-1 and TRBJ1-1): KAGVTQTPRYLIKTRGQQVTLSCSPISGHRSVSWYQQTPGQGLQFLFEYFSETQRNKGNFPGRFSGRQFSNSRSEMNVSTLELGDSALYLCASSLGEGEKVAFFGQGTRLTVV.

This clone appeared once. The chain has TRBV7-9 and TRBJ2-5, with a possible D match to TRBD2 (6 bases). This CDR3 is built from 15 residues. The V gene lost 4 bases and the J gene lost 2 bases, with 14 bases spanning the gap. Germline loops: CDR1 SEHNR, CDR2 FQNEAQ (reference sequence). The CDR3 region has the DNA TGTGCCAGCAGCTCGAGTAAGACTAGGCAAGAGACCCAGTACTTC. Amino acids: CASSSSKTRQETQYF.

The chain has TRBV28 and TRBJ2-7, with TRBD2 identical over 9 bases. V trimming: 6 bases; J trimming: 2 bases; junction bases outside the gene matches: 11. The CDR3 spans 16 residues. Germline assignment: CDR1 MDHEN and CDR2 SYDVKM. The CDR3 loop reads CASRSIRAGGPYEQYF. The CDR3 nucleotides read TGTGCCAGCAGATCTATCAGAGCGGGAGGTCCCTACGAGCAGTACTTC.

J is TRBJ1-1 and V is TRBV28; D might be TRBD1 (6 bases). The CDR3 runs 18 residues. CDR1 and CDR2 (germline): MDHEN, SYDVKM. The germline V and J ends were trimmed by 1 base and 3 bases, with 21 bases remaining between them. The chain's CDR3 is CASSLSWGRRSLDTEAFF. The CDR3 bases are TGTGCCAGCAGTTTATCTTGGGGGCGACGTAGCTTGGACACTGAAGCTTTCTTT.

This clone turned up a few times. J is TRBJ1-3 and V is TRBV6-2 or TRBV6-3; D unclear. The V end was cut by 2 bases, the J end by 4 bases, with 15 bases between. Per germline, CDR1 MNHEY and CDR2 SVGEGT. The CDR3 covers 16 residues. The CDR3 DNA is TGTGCCAGCAGTTACCCCCCCGGGAGCCTGGGAAACACCATATATTTT. It encodes CASSYPPGSLGNTIYF.

The V call is TRBV5-1, the J call TRBJ1-6, with 9 nucleotides matching TRBD1. V was clipped by 0 bases and J by 8 bases; unmatched bases: 15. Germline assignment: CDR1 SGHRS and CDR2 YFSETQ. The CDR3 is made up of 19 amino acids. CDR3 bases: TGCGCCAGCAGCTTGGTGCCTCCACAGGGGGCAATGGTCGATTCACCCCTCCACTTT. This sequence encodes CASSLVPPQGAMVDSPLHF.

The rearrangement links TRBV30 to TRBJ1-1, with D perhaps TRBD1 (6 bases). V gave up 1 base and J gave up 0 bases, with 9 bases separating them. The CDR3 covers 14 residues. Germline V gene data show CDR1 as GTSNPN and CDR2 as SVGIG (reference sequence). The CDR3 nucleotides are TGTGCCTGGAGTGGCGGACAGTTGAACACTGAAGCTTTCTTT. It is translated as CAWSGGQLNTEAFF.